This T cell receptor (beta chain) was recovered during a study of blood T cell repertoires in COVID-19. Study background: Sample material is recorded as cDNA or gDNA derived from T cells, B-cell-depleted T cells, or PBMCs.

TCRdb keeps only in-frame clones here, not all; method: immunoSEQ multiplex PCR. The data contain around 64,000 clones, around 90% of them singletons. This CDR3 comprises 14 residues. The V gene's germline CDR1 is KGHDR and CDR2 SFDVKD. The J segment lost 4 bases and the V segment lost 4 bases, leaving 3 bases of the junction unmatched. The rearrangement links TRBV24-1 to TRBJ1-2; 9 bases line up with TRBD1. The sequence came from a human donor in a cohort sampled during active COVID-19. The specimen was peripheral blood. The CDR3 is CATSEGQGGYGYTF. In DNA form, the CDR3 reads TGTGCCACCAGTGAGGGACAGGGTGGCTATGGCTACACCTTC.